Below, 18 T cell receptor beta chains from the same sample are listed, as sequenced in a study of blood T cell repertoires in COVID-19. The table came from immunoSEQ multiplex PCR; TCRdb's copy has only in-frame clones and leaves some out. The table lists about 210,000 clones, approximately 91% of them singletons, with 4% to 5.5% in the top ten. The sample taken for sequencing was peripheral blood. These receptors were collected from a woman between 40 and 50 years old with acute or convalescent COVID-19.

The chain is built from TRBV6-5 and TRBJ2-7; 8 positions agree with TRBD1. Germline V lookup: CDR1 MNHEY, CDR2 SVGAGI. J lost 0 bases, V lost 4 bases, and 5 bases had no gene match. CDR3 length: 15 residues. DNA of the CDR3: TGTGCCAGCAGTTCCGGACAGGGTGGCTCCTACGAGCAGTACGTC. It yields the protein CASSSGQGGSYEQYV.

The gene calls are TRBV11-2 and TRBJ1-1, with D unclear. Per germline, CDR1 SGHAT and CDR2 FQNNGV. V lost 0 bases, J lost 5 bases, and 13 bases lay in between. The CDR3 spans 15 residues. Here the CDR3 DNA reads TGTGCCAGCAGCTTAGATCCCCTAGGGAGTACTGAAGCTTTCTTT. Translating gives CASSLDPLGSTEAFF.

The chain couples TRBV9 to TRBJ1-1; D remains unclear. The CDR3 contains 14 residues. From germline, CDR1 is SGDLS and CDR2 YYNGEE. Deletions cut 0 bases from V and 1 base from J, with 7 bases between. CDR3 sequence: CASSVGPGNTEAFF. The CDR3 nucleotides are TGTGCCAGCAGCGTAGGTCCGGGGAACACTGAAGCTTTCTTT.

V is TRBV20-1 and J is TRBJ1-2; perhaps TRBD1 as D (5 bases). Germline V CDR1 and CDR2: DFQATT, SNEGSKA (reference sequence). The ends were cut back, 3 bases at V and 8 bases at J, with 16 bases in the middle. This CDR3 is 13 amino acids long. CDR3 in DNA: TGCAGTGCTAGTACAGGAAGGATAGGAGGCTACACCTTC. This gives the protein CSASTGRIGGYTF.

The rearrangement joins TRBV23-1 to TRBJ1-5, with D hard to call. TRBV23-1 is marked as an open reading frame, function uncertain. The CDR3 is 16 amino acids. V was cut by 0 bases and J by 0 bases, with 9 bases left in between. CDR3 loop: CASSQSGGYSNQPQHF. In DNA, the CDR3 is TGCGCCAGCAGTCAATCGGGCGGGTATAGCAATCAGCCCCAGCATTTT.

The gene calls are TRBV18 and TRBJ2-7, with a tentative D call TRBD1 (6 bases). CDR1 and CDR2 from the germline V gene are KGHSH and LQKENI. The ends were cut back, 4 bases at V and 0 bases at J, with 10 bases in the middle. This CDR3 spans 14 amino acids. The CDR3 DNA reads TGTGCCAGCTCACAGTACAGGGACTCCTACGAGCAGTACGTC. This encodes CASSQYRDSYEQYV.

This clone was observed a few times. The genes are TRBV9 and TRBJ2-5; D may be TRBD1 (5 bases). This CDR3 has 15 residues. Germline assignment: CDR1 SGDLS and CDR2 YYNGEE. V lost 0 bases and J lost 2, with 11 bases in between. The CDR3 DNA follows: TGTGCCAGCAGCGTAGGGACACTCTCTCAAGAGACCCAGTACTTC. Protein: CASSVGTLSQETQYF.

The chain links TRBV5-1 to TRBJ1-6, with D perhaps TRBD1 (5 bases). Between the trimmed V and J ends, which lost 2 bases and 2 bases, there was a span of 14 bases. The V gene's germline CDR1 is SGHRS and CDR2 YFSETQ. CDR3 size: 17 residues. Written as DNA, the CDR3 is TGCGCCAGCAGCTTCATTTCCCCGGGGGCCTATAATTCACCCCTCCACTTT. It specifies CASSFISPGAYNSPLHF.

The CDR3 sequence: CASSLVVRTGGTVRDTEAFF. The CDR3 region has the DNA TGTGCCAGCAGCTTAGTCGTGCGGACAGGGGGCACTGTAAGGGATACTGAAGCTTTCTTT. The gene calls are TRBV7-8 and TRBJ1-1; 11 positions agree with TRBD1. This CDR3 is built from 20 residues. Germline lookup yields CDR1 SGHVS and CDR2 FQNEAQ. The J segment lost 5 bases and the V segment lost 1 base, leaving 18 bases of the junction unmatched.

V gene TRBV28 combines with J gene TRBJ1-2, with D perhaps TRBD1 (5 bases). V lost 3 bases to trimming and J lost 7 bases, with 12 bases between them. CDR1 is MDHEN and CDR2 is SYDVKM in the germline V gene. The CDR3 has 13 amino acids. CDR3 amino acids: CASSLSGQFGYTF. The CDR3, as DNA: TGTGCCAGCAGTTTGTCAGGGCAGTTTGGCTACACCTTC.

This clone has only one observation. The chain uses TRBV7-9 and TRBJ1-4; TRBD1 agrees at 7 bases. Trimming cost V 5 bases and J 7 bases; bases outside gene matches: 13. Germline V gene sequence: CDR1 SEHNR, CDR2 FQNEAQ (reference sequence). CDR3 length equals 16 residues. The CDR3 protein is CASSPLRGEQGEKLFF. CDR3 DNA: TGTGCCAGCAGCCCCCTCAGGGGGGAGCAGGGTGAAAAACTGTTTTTT.

This rearrangement joins TRBV11-2 to TRBJ2-7, with 10 bases lining up with TRBD1. Germline-derived CDR1 and CDR2 are SGHAT and FQNNGV. This CDR3 is built from 15 residues. J lost 3 bases, V lost 5 bases, and 7 bases had no gene match. CDR3 sequence (DNA): TGTGCCAGCAGCAAAAGGACAGGGGGGTTCTACGAGCAGTACGTC. It is translated as CASSKRTGGFYEQYV.

The chain carries TRBV14 and TRBJ1-2, with D hard to call. Germline V gene lookup returns CDR1 SGHDN and CDR2 FVKESK. CDR3 length: 15 amino acids. The V gene lost 0 bases and the J gene lost 2 bases, with 10 bases spanning the gap. This chain's CDR3 is CASSQDRGINYGYTF. In nucleotides, the CDR3 is TGTGCCAGCAGCCAAGATCGAGGGATCAACTATGGCTACACCTTC.

This sequence joins TRBV29-1 and TRBJ1-1; no reliable D call. Between the trimmed V and J ends, which lost 3 bases and 4 bases, there was a span of 9 bases. The CDR3 contains 12 residues. Germline loops: CDR1 SQVTM, CDR2 ANQGSEA. The CDR3 sequence: CSVDEAGTEAFF. The CDR3 DNA sequence: TGCAGCGTTGACGAAGCGGGCACTGAAGCTTTCTTT.

The rearrangement links TRBV11-3 to TRBJ2-2; D perhaps matches TRBD1 (5 bases). The CDR3 has 16 amino acids. Trimming removed 1 base at V and 1 base at J, with 10 bases between. The germline V gene encodes CDR1 SGHNT and CDR2 YENEEA. Written as DNA, the CDR3 is TGTGCCAGCAGCTTAGGCAGGGTTCAGAACACCGGGGAGCTGTTTTTT. Protein product: CASSLGRVQNTGELFF.

This clone was detected only once. Other nucleotide sequences in the sample specify the same CDR3. J is TRBJ2-5 and V is TRBV5-1; TRBD2 is a possible D gene (7 bases). With 4 bases removed from V and 5 bases from J, the gap between germline ends came to 15 bases. The CDR3 covers 14 residues. From germline, CDR1 is SGHRS and CDR2 YFSETQ. The CDR3 is CASSLGGGRETQYF. CDR3 nucleotide sequence: TGCGCCAGCAGCCTTGGGGGGGGCCGTGAGACCCAGTACTTC.

As regards this clone: Different DNA sequences within this sample yield the same CDR3. The V call is TRBV5-1, the J call TRBJ1-2; TRBD1 matches at 11 bases. Germline-derived CDR1 and CDR2 are SGHRS and YFSETQ. The CDR3 runs 14 residues. V lost 0 bases to trimming and J lost 8 bases; unmatched junction nucleotides: 3. In DNA, the CDR3 is TGCGCCAGCAGCTTGGGGACAGGGGGCGACGGCTACACCTTC. Translated, it gives CASSLGTGGDGYTF.

The V gene is TRBV4-2, the J gene TRBJ2-1, with 9 bases that match TRBD2. Germline CDR1 is LGHNA and CDR2 is YNFKEQ. The V gene end was trimmed by 4 bases and the J gene end by 8 bases; junction bases not matched to a gene: 21. This CDR3 has 19 residues. CDR3 sequence: CASSPWGGGAGGHVDEQFF. The DNA of the CDR3 is TGTGCCAGCAGCCCCTGGGGCGGGGGGGCCGGAGGTCATGTAGATGAGCAGTTCTTC.